These 5 T cell receptor beta chains originate from one sample sequenced in a study of spatial heterogeneity in lung cancer. TCRdb reprocessed the 5' RACE reads with MiXCR, giving one entry per CDR3 protein. The sample has about 39,000 distinct CDR3 sequences, roughly 3% seen once. Time point reported: sample taken at primary tumor resection. Sequenced here: normal lung tissue next to the tumor, sampled at surgery. The receptors derive from a male donor with early-stage non-small cell lung cancer.

This clonotype was seen ten or more times. The gene calls are TRBV14 and TRBJ2-7; maybe TRBD1 (8 bases). The V end was cut by 3 bases, the J end by 4 bases, with 28 bases between. This CDR3 region has 19 residues. Germline CDR1 SGHDN, CDR2 FVKESK. This CDR3 is CASSQSDSRGRGLEYEQYF. Written as DNA, the CDR3 is TGTGCCAGCAGCCAGTCAGATTCCAGGGGGCGCGGACTAGAGTACGAGCAGTACTTC.

The J gene is TRBJ2-3, the V gene TRBV11-1; possibly TRBD2 for D (5 bases). This CDR3 comprises 11 residues. The germline V gene has CDR1 SGHAT and CDR2 FQDESV (reference sequence). Trimming shortened V by 5 bases and J by 9 bases, and 9 bases separated the two germline ends. The CDR3 sequence is CASSIRETQYF. For the CDR3, the DNA is TGTGCCAGCAGCATCCGGGAAACGCAGTATTTT.

This clonotype has just a few counts. This chain connects TRBV7-2 to TRBJ2-3; D unclear. Germline CDR1 reads SGHTA; CDR2 reads FQGNSA. V was shortened by 5 bases and J by 5 bases, with 11 bases between the two germline ends. There are 13 residues in the CDR3. This CDR3 reads CASSPPPLDTQYF. The CDR3, as DNA: TGTGCCAGCAGCCCCCCCCCACTAGATACGCAGTATTTT.

At least ten counts were recorded for this clonotype. The rearrangement joins TRBV14 to TRBJ2-3; D remains ambiguous. Germline lookup yields CDR1 SGHDN and CDR2 FVKESK. There are 15 residues in the CDR3. Trimming shortened V by 0 bases and J by 3 bases, and 10 bases separated the two germline ends. The chain's CDR3 is CASSQDGIGTDTQYF. CDR3 nucleotides: TGTGCCAGCAGCCAAGATGGGATCGGGACAGATACGCAGTATTTT. The full variable domain, completed using reference TRBV14 and TRBJ2-3, is EAGVTQFPSHSVIEKGQTVTLRCDPISGHDNLYWYRRVMGKEIKFLLHFVKESKQDESGMPNNRFLAERTGGTYSTLKVQPAELEDSGVYFCASSQDGIGTDTQYFGPGTRLTVL.

Ten or more counts support this clonotype. The chain uses TRBV20-1 and TRBJ1-1; perhaps TRBD1 as D (6 bases). The CDR3 covers 11 residues. The germline V gene encodes CDR1 DFQATT and CDR2 SNEGSKA (reference sequence). With 5 bases removed from V and 9 bases from J, the gap between germline ends came to 13 bases. The CDR3 nucleotides are TGCAGTGCTCACCTGGACAGTAAAGCTTTCTTT. This encodes CSAHLDSKAFF.